This T cell receptor (beta chain) was identified in a study of cytomegalovirus exposure and HLA in healthy donors. CDR1 is SEHNR, CDR2 FQNEAQ, per germline (reference sequence). The V segment lost 5 bases and the J segment 8 bases; nucleotides outside the gene matches: 14. CDR3 length: 15 residues. In this sample, this clone turned up once. Antigen unknown. Regarding the study as a whole: A later analysis reportedly found that, within productive TCRs, an Asian-associated ancestry cluster had fewer N-insertions than the mean observed across the roughly 730 donors.

Primers included in the PCR were 60 Vbeta and 13 Jbeta primers. TCRdb's copy holds only in-frame clones and misses some; the assay was immunoSEQ multiplex PCR. The sample holds approximately 120,000 clones, 69% seen once. V is TRBV7-9 and J is TRBJ1-2, with 7 bases identical to TRBD1. Input material: PBMCs. The sequence derives from a woman in her 70s in good health and CMV-seropositive. CDR3 residues: CASSPGAGGIEGYTF. The CDR3, as DNA: TGTGCCAGCAGCCCAGGGGCAGGGGGGATCGAGGGCTACACCTTC.